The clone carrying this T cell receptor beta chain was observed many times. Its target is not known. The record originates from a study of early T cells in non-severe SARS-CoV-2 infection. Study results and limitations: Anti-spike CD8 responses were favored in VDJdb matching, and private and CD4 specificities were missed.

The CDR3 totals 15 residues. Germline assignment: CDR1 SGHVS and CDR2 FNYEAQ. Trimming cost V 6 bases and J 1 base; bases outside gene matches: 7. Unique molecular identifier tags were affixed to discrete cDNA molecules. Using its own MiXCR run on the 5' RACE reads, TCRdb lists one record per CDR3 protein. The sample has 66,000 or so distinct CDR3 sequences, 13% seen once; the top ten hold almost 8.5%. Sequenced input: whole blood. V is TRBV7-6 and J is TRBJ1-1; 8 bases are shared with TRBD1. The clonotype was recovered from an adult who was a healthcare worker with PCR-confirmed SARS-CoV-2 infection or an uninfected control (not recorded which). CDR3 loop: CASSFGQGGNTEAFF. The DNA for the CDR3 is TGTGCCAGCAGTTTCGGACAGGGCGGGAACACTGAAGCTTTCTTT. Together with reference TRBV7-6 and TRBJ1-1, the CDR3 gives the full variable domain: GAGVSQSPRYKVTKRGQDVALRCDPISGHVSLYWYRQALGQGPEFLTYFNYEAQQDKSGLPNDRFSAERPEGSISTLTIQRTEQRDSAMYRCASSFGQGGNTEAFFGQGTRLTVV.